At least ten counts were recorded for the clone carrying this T cell receptor beta chain. Antigen specificity is unknown. The CDR3 is 15 residues long. Germline V gives CDR1 SGDLS, CDR2 YYNGEE. The V and J ends lost 0 bases and 5 bases respectively, with 14 bases between them. Construction of TCR beta libraries was performed using quantitative 5'-RACE with molecular barcodes. TCRdb re-analysed the 5' RACE reads in MiXCR, keeping a single row per CDR3 protein. The sample yields around 40,000 distinct CDR3 sequences, less than 3% seen once. This sample is drawn from a study of CD8 T cells in ankylosing spondylitis. Study conclusions and caveats: The study identified a TCR beta motif of several highly homologous variants that appeared characteristic of ankylosing spondylitis blood.

The TCR was taken from a male donor with ankylosing spondylitis or in good health (not recorded which). This chain links TRBV9 with TRBJ2-5; either TRBD1 or TRBD2 may supply D (6 bases each). Sequencing was done on a sample of blood, either unsorted or a sorted T cell fraction (not recorded which). The CDR3: CASSVGGGPGETQYF. CDR3 coding DNA: TGTGCCAGCAGCGTAGGAGGGGGGCCGGGGGAGACCCAGTACTTC.